The rows below give T cell receptor beta chains drawn from one sample of a study of regulatory T cells in long-lasting Graves disease. One entry per CDR3 protein, called by TCRdb with MiXCR from the multiplex PCR reads. Of 450,000 to 600,000 distinct CDR3 sequences in the sample, roughly 14% were seen once. The same specimen was also included in a second study, on T cells in Graves' hyperthyroidism and ophthalmopathy.

Sequenced material: peripheral blood mononuclear cells (PBMCs), taken at new diagnosis, from a patient treated with antithyroid drugs. The receptor source for this set is a young man with Graves disease. Each CDR3 is given with its conserved first and last residue. A D gene is named only where the DNA matches it firmly. Part of the rows lack a size; the others show once, few, many or a class for expanded clones.

d_call	v_call	j_call	clone_size	cdr3_nt	cdr3_aa
.	TRBV20-1	TRBJ2-1	many	TGCAGTGCCGAAAACTTCCGGGGCCACAATGAGCAGTTCTTC	CSAENFRGHNEQFF
.	TRBV25-1	TRBJ2-5	many	TGTGCCAGCAGTGAATCTCCGCCCGCACAAGAGACCCAGTACTTC	CASSESPPAQETQYF
.	TRBV20-1	TRBJ2-1	many	TGCAGTGCTAGAGATTTGGGGAACCACGACAATGAGCAGTTCTTC	CSARDLGNHDNEQFF
.	TRBV20-1	TRBJ2-4	.	TGCAGTGCTAGGACGGTCTGGAGGGAAAACATTCAGTACTTC	CSARTVWRENIQYF
.	TRBV3-1	TRBJ1-5	many	TGTGCCAGCAGCCAAATACAGGGCAACCAGCCCCAGCATTTT	CASSQIQGNQPQHF
.	TRBV5-1	TRBJ2-7	few	TGCGCCAGCAGCTTGCAGGGGACCAACGAGCAGTACTTC	CASSLQGTNEQYF
TRBD1	TRBV29-1	TRBJ2-7	many	TGCAGCGTTGAGAAGGACAGGGGCTACGAGCAGTACTTC	CSVEKDRGYEQYF
TRBD2	TRBV7-8	TRBJ2-7	many	TGTGCCAGCAGCTGGCGCAAGAGGGGCAGGGAGGCTAGCGGGAGCTCCTACGAGCAGTACTTC	CASSWRKRGREASGSSYEQYF
TRBD2	TRBV4-1	TRBJ2-7	few	TGCGCCAGCAGAAATAGCGGGAGGCCCTACGAGCAGTACTTC	CASRNSGRPYEQYF
.	TRBV20-1	TRBJ1-1	few	TGCAGCACCCCCGCAGCCATGAACACTGAAGCTTTCTTT	CSTPAAMNTEAFF
.	TRBV11-2	TRBJ1-1	many	TGTGCCAGCAGCTTAGCCCATGGACTAATGAACACTGAAGCTTTCTTT	CASSLAHGLMNTEAFF
TRBD2	TRBV6-2/TRBV6-3	TRBJ2-5	.	TGTGCCAGCGGCAAGAGACTAGCGGGAGCGTTGGAGACCCAGTACTTC	CASGKRLAGALETQYF
.	TRBV12-3/TRBV12-4	TRBJ2-1	many	TGTGCCAGCAGCGGAACTAGTGGCAAATACAATGAGCAGTTCTTC	CASSGTSGKYNEQFF
.	TRBV6-1	TRBJ1-1	many	TGTGCCAGTTTCCGGGGGAACACTGAAGCTTTCTTT	CASFRGNTEAFF
.	TRBV7-2	TRBJ2-1	many	TGTGCCAGCAGCCGAGACTCAACGAGCTCCTACAATGAGCAGTTCTTC	CASSRDSTSSYNEQFF
.	TRBV12-3/TRBV12-4	TRBJ1-1	.	TGTGCCAGCAGGGCGGAGGGGACGACTTTCTTT	CASRAEGTTFF
TRBD1	TRBV6-4	TRBJ2-1	.	TGTGCCAGCAGTAGAACGACAGGGGAAATACCAAATGAGCAGTTCTTC	CASSRTTGEIPNEQFF
.	TRBV6-2/TRBV6-3	TRBJ2-2	many	TGTGCCACACTGGGGTCGCCGAACACCGGGGAGCTGTTTTTT	CATLGSPNTGELFF
.	TRBV12-3/TRBV12-4	TRBJ2-3	.	TGTGCCAGCAGTACGGGGCTGACGTACACAGATACGCAGTATTTT	CASSTGLTYTDTQYF
.	TRBV5-1	TRBJ1-4	many	TGCGCCAGCAGCTTGGTCGGATCCCGGGGAGGGGAAAAACTGTTTTTT	CASSLVGSRGGEKLFF
.	TRBV9	TRBJ1-2	few	TGTGCCAGCCATGAGGGGGTTCGGCCTAACTATGGCTACACCTTC	CASHEGVRPNYGYTF
TRBD2	TRBV27	TRBJ2-3	many	TGTGCCAGCAGTTTACTAGCGGATCTCACAGATACGCAGTATTTT	CASSLLADLTDTQYF
.	TRBV7-8	TRBJ1-5	.	TGTGCCAGCAGCCAAACAAGGGGGGCAGGGCCCCAGCATTTT	CASSQTRGAGPQHF
.	TRBV3-1	TRBJ1-6	.	TGTACCAGCAGCGTAACCAGGGGACCCCTCCACTTT	CTSSVTRGPLHF
.	TRBV18	TRBJ2-7	.	TGTGCCAGCTCAACCTTAGAGAGCGAGCAGTACTTC	CASSTLESEQYF
TRBD1	TRBV5-6	TRBJ1-4	.	TGTGCCAGCAGCCGCAGGGGGCGGTCCACTAATGAAAAACTGTTTTTT	CASSRRGRSTNEKLFF
.	TRBV6-5	TRBJ2-6	many	TGTGCCAGCAGTTACTCTAGAGGTAGTAGGGCCAACGTCCTGACTTTC	CASSYSRGSRANVLTF
.	TRBV5-1	TRBJ1-4	many	TGCGCCAGCAGCTTGGGGGGACGTAATGAAAAACTGTTTTTT	CASSLGGRNEKLFF
TRBD1	TRBV7-2	TRBJ1-5	once	TGTGCCGGCAGCTTAGACAGGGGCCAGCCCCAGCATTTT	CAGSLDRGQPQHF
.	TRBV6-2/TRBV6-3	TRBJ2-3	.	TGTGGAACAAGGGCGCAAAGCTCGTCAGATACGCAGTATTTT	CGTRAQSSSDTQYF
.	TRBV2	TRBJ2-3	many	TGTGCCAGCAGTGAACTAGCCTCTGGGACAGATACGCAGTATTTT	CASSELASGTDTQYF
TRBD2	TRBV6-5	TRBJ2-2	few	TGTGCCAGCAGTTCCCTGACTAGCGGGGCGAACACCGGGGAGCTGTTTTTT	CASSSLTSGANTGELFF
.	TRBV5-6	TRBJ1-1	.	TGTGCCAGCAGCTTGCCCACGGCAACTGAAGCTTTCTTT	CASSLPTATEAFF
TRBD2	TRBV9	TRBJ2-3	many	TGTGCCAGCAGCGTAGCGGGAGGCCGAGATACGCAGTATTTT	CASSVAGGRDTQYF
.	TRBV12-3/TRBV12-4	TRBJ2-2	.	TGTGCCAGCAGTTTACCGATCCGGGACGGACCGAACACCGGGGAGCTGGTTTTT	CASSLPIRDGPNTGELVF
TRBD2	TRBV6-2/TRBV6-3	TRBJ2-1	few	TGTGCCAGCAGTTACTCGGGCCGGACTAGCGGGGGCAATGAGCAGTTCTTC	CASSYSGRTSGGNEQFF
.	TRBV7-9	TRBJ1-1	many	TGTGCCAGCAGCCACGGGATTGAAGCTTTCTTT	CASSHGIEAFF
.	TRBV6-1	TRBJ1-3	.	TGTGCCGCCGGGGGAAGACCTTACTCAGGAAACACCATATATTTT	CAAGGRPYSGNTIYF
.	TRBV6-1	TRBJ2-6	many	TGTGCCAGCAATGGCAGGGTCCGGATTTTCTCTGGGGCCAACGTCCTGACTTTC	CASNGRVRIFSGANVLTF
.	TRBV25-1	TRBJ1-5	few	TGTGCCAGCAGTGCAGGGACGGAGCCGTGGCAGCCCCAGCATTTT	CASSAGTEPWQPQHF
.	TRBV28	TRBJ2-5	many	TGTGCCAGCAGTTTAAGAGGGGGGGAAGAGACCCAGTACTTC	CASSLRGGEETQYF